This T cell receptor (beta chain) derives from a study of T cell changes during pregnancy in multiple sclerosis. Some clones are missing from TCRdb's copy, which holds only in-frame ones; the method was immunoSEQ multiplex PCR. The table records about 40,000 clones, approximately 91% of them present only once. The sequence came from a female donor with multiple sclerosis, enrolled in a pregnancy study. Sequencing was performed on PBMCs (not recorded whether the cells were cultured).

CDR3 residues: CASSPTGSGEQYF. In DNA, the CDR3 is TGTGCCAGCAGCCCGACAGGGTCGGGAGAGCAGTACTTC. The chain links TRBV4-2 to TRBJ2-7, with 7 positions matching TRBD1. V gave up 4 bases and J gave up 7 bases; unmatched junction bases: 7. This CDR3 spans 13 amino acids. Germline values: CDR1 LGHNA, CDR2 YNFKEQ.